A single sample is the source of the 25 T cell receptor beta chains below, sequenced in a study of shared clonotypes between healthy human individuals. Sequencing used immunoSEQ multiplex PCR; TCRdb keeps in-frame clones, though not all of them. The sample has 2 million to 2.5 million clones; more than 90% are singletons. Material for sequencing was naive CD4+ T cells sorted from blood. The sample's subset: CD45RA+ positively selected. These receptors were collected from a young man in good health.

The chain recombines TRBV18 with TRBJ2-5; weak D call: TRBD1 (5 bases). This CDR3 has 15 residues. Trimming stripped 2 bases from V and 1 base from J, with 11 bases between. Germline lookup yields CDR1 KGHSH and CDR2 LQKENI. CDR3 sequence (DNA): TGTGCCAGCTCACCATCCGACAGTCTCCAAGAGACCCAGTACTTC. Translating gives CASSPSDSLQETQYF.

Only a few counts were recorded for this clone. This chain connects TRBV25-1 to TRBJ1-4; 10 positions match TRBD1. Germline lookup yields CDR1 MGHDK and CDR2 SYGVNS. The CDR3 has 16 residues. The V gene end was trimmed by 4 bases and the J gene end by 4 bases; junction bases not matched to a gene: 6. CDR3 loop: CASSAGQGVFNEKLFF. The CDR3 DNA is TGTGCCAGCAGTGCTGGACAGGGGGTCTTTAATGAAAAACTGTTTTTT.

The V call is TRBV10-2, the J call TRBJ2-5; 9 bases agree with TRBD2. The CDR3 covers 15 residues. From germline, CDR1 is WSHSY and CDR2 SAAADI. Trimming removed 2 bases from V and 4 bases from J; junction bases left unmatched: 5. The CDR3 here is CASSENGLARETQYF. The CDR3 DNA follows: TGCGCCAGCAGTGAGAACGGACTAGCGAGAGAGACCCAGTACTTC.

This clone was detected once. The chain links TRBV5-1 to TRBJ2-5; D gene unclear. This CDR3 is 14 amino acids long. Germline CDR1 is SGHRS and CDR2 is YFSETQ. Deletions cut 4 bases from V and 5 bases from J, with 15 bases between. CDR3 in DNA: TGCGCCAGCAGCCCGGCTGGGGTCGGGGAGACCCAGTACTTC. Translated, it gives CASSPAGVGETQYF.

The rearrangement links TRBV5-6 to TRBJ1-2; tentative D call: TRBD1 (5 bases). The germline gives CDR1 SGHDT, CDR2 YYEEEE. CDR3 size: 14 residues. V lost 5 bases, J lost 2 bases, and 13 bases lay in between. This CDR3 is CASSTSGTNYGYTF. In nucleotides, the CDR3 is TGTGCCAGCAGTACGTCCGGGACGAACTATGGCTACACCTTC.

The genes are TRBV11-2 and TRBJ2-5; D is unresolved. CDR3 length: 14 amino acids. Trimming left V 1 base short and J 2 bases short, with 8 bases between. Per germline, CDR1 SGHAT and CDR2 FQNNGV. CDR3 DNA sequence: TGTGCCAGCAGCTTAGGCCCAGTTCAAGAGACCCAGTACTTC. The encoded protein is CASSLGPVQETQYF.

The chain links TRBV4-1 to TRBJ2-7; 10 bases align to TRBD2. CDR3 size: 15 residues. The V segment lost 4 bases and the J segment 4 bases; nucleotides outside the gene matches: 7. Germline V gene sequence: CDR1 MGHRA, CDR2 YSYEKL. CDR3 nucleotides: TGCGCCAGCAGCCGATTGGGACTAGCGCGGTACGAGCAGTACTTC. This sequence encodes CASSRLGLARYEQYF.

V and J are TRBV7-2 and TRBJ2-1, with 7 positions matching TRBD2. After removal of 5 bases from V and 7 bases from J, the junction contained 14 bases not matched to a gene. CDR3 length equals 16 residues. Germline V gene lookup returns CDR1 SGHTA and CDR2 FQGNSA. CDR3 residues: CASSAGEGPPRNEQFF. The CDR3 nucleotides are TGTGCCAGCAGCGCCGGGGAGGGGCCCCCAAGAAATGAGCAGTTCTTC.

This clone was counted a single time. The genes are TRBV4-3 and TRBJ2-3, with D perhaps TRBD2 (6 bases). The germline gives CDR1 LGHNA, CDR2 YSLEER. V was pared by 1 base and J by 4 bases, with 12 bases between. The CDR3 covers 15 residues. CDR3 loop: CASSQAGSLADTQYF. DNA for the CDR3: TGCGCCAGCAGCCAAGCCGGGAGCCTCGCAGATACGCAGTATTTT.

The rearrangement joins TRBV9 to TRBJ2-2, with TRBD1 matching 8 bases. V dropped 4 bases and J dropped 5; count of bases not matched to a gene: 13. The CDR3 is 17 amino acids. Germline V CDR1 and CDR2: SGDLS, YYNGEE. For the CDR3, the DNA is TGTGCCAGCAGCCTTGACGCAGGGGGCGCCAGGACCGGGGAGCTGTTTTTT. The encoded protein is CASSLDAGGARTGELFF.

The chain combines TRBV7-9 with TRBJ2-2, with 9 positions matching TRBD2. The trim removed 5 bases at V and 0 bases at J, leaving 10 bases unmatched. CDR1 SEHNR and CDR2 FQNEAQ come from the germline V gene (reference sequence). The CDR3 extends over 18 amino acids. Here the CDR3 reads CASSLLGAGGPNTGELFF. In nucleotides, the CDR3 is TGTGCCAGCAGCCTGCTCGGGGCGGGGGGGCCGAACACCGGGGAGCTGTTTTTT.

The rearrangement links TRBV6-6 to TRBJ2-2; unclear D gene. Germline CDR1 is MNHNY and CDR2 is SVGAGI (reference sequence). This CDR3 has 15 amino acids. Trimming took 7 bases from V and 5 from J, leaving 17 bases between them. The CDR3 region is CASNAAVKTTGELFF. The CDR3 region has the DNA TGTGCCAGCAACGCGGCGGTCAAGACTACCGGGGAGCTGTTTTTT.

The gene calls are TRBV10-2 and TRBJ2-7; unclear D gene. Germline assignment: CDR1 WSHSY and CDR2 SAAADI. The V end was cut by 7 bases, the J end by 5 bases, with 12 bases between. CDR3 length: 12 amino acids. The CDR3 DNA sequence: TGCGCCAGCAACTTCGGTTGGGACGAGCAGTACTTC. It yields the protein CASNFGWDEQYF.

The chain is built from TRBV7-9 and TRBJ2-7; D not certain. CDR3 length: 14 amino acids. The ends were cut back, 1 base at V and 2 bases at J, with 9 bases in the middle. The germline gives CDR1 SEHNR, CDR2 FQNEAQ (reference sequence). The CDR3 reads CASSLETLAYEQYF. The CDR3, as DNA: TGTGCCAGCAGCTTAGAGACGCTTGCCTACGAGCAGTACTTC. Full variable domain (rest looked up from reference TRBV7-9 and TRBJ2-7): DTGVSQNPRHKITKRGQNVTFRCDPISEHNRLYWYRQTLGQGPEFLTYFQNEAQLEKSRLLSDRFSAERPKGSFSTLEIQRTEQGDSAMYLCASSLETLAYEQYFGPGTRLTVT.

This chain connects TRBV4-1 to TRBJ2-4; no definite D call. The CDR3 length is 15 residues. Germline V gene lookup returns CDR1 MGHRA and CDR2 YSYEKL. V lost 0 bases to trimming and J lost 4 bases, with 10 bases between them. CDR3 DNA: TGCGCCAGCAGCCAAGATGGGTCCAATAAAAACATTCAGTACTTC. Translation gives CASSQDGSNKNIQYF.

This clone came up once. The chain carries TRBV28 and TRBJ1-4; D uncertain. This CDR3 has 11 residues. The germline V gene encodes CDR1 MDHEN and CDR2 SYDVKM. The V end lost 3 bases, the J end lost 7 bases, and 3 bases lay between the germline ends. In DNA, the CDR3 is TGTGCCAGCAGTTTTGCTGAAAAACTGTTTTTT. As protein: CASSFAEKLFF.

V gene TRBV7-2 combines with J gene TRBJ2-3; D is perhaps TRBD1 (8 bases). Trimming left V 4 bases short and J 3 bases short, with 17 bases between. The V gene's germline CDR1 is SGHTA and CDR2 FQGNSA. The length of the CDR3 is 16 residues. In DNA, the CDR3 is TGTGCCAGCAGCTCCCAGGGGGCGGGAGCAACAGATACGCAGTATTTT. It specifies CASSSQGAGATDTQYF.

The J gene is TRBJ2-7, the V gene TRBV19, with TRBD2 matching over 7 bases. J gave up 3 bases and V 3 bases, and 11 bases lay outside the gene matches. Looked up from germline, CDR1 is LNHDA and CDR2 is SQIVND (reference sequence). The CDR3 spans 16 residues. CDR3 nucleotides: TGTGCCAGTAGTATGGTCCGGCGAGCGGGAAACTACGAGCAGTACTTC. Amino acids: CASSMVRRAGNYEQYF.

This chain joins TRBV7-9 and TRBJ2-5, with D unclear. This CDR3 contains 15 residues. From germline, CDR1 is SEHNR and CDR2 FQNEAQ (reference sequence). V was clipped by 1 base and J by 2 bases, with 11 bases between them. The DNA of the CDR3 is TGTGCCAGCAGCTTAGTCCTAGGCCCACAAGAGACCCAGTACTTC. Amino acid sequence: CASSLVLGPQETQYF.

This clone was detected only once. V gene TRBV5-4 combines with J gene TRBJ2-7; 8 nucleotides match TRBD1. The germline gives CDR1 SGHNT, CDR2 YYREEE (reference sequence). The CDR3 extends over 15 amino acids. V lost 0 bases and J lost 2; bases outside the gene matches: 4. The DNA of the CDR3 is TGTGCCAGCAGCTTGGGTAAACAGGGGGCCTACGAGCAGTACTTC. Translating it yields CASSLGKQGAYEQYF. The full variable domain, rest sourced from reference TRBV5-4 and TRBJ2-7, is ETGVTQSPTHLIKTRGQQVTLRCSSQSGHNTVSWYQQALGQGPQFIFQYYREEENGRGNFPPRFSGLQFPNYSSELNVNALELDDSALYLCASSLGKQGAYEQYFGPGTRLTVT.

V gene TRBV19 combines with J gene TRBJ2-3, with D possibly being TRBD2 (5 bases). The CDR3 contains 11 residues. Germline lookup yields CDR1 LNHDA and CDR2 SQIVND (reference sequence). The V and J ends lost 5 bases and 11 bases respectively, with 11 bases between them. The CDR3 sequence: CASSYSVMQYF. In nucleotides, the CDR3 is TGTGCCAGTAGTTATAGCGTCATGCAGTATTTT. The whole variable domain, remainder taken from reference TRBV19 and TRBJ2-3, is DGGITQSPKYLFRKEGQNVTLSCEQNLNHDAMYWYRQDPGQGLRLIYYSQIVNDFQKGDIAEGYSVSREKKESFPLTVTSAQKNPTAFYLCASSYSVMQYFGPGTRLTVL.

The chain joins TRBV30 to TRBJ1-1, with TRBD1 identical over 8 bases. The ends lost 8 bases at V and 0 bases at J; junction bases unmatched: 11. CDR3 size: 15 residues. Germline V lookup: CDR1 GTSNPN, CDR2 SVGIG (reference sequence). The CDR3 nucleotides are TGTGCCCGTGGGACAGGCGCGCTCATGAACACTGAAGCTTTCTTT. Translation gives CARGTGALMNTEAFF.

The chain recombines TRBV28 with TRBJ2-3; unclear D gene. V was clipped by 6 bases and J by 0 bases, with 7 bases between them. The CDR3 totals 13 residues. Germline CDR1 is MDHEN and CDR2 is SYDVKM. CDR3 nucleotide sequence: TGTGCCAGCAGGGCGGCTAGCACAGATACGCAGTATTTT. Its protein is CASRAASTDTQYF. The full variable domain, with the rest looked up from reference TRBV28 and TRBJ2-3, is DVKVTQSSRYLVKRTGEKVFLECVQDMDHENMFWYRQDPGLGLRLIYFSYDVKMKEKGDIPEGYSVSREKKERFSLILESASTNQTSMYLCASRAASTDTQYFGPGTRLTVL.

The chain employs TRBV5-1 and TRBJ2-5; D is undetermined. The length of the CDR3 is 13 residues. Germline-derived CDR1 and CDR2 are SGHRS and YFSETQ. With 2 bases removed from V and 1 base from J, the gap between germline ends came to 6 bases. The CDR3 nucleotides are TGCGCCAGCAGCTTAGAGCTCCAAGAGACCCAGTACTTC. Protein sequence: CASSLELQETQYF.

CDR3 residues: CSVVGLAAFF. CDR3 bases: TGCAGCGTTGTGGGGCTAGCGGCTTTCTTT. This rearrangement joins TRBV29-1 to TRBJ1-1, with a weak D call TRBD1 (5 bases). With 4 bases removed from V and 11 bases from J, the gap between germline ends came to 11 bases. Germline-derived CDR1 and CDR2 are SQVTM and ANQGSEA. The CDR3 has 10 residues. Full variable domain (rest looked up from reference TRBV29-1 and TRBJ1-1): SAVISQKPSRDICQRGTSLTIQCQVDSQVTMMFWYRQQPGQSLTLIATANQGSEATYESGFVIDKFPISRPNLTFSTLTVSNMSPEDSSIYLCSVVGLAAFFGQGTRLTVV.